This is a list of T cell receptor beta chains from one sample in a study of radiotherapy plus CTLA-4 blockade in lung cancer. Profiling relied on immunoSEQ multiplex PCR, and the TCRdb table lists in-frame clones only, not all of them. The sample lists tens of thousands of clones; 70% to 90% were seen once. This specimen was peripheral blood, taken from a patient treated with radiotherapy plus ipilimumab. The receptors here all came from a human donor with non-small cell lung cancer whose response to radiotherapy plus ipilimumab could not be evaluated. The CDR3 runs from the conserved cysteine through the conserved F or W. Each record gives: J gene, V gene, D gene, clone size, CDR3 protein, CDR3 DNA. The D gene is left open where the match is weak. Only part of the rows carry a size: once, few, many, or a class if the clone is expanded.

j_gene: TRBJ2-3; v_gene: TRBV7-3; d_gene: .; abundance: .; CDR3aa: CASSAGTNTDTQYF; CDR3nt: TGTGCCAGCAGCGCGGGGACGAACACAGATACGCAGTATTTT
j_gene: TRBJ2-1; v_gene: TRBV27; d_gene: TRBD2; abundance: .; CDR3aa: CASTLRLAGESYNEQFF; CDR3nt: TGTGCCAGCACCCTAAGACTAGCGGGAGAATCTTACAATGAGCAGTTCTTC
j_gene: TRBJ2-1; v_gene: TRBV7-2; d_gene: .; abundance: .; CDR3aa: CASSLAGGGNEQFF; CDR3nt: TGTGCCAGCAGCTTAGCGGGAGGGGGGAATGAGCAGTTCTTC
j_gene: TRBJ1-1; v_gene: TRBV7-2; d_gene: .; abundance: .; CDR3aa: CASSATGEWTEAFF; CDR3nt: TGTGCCAGCAGCGCCACGGGTGAGTGGACTGAAGCTTTCTTT
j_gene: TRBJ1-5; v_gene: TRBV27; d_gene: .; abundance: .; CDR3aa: CASSLSPGGNQPQHF; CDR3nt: TGTGCCAGCAGTTTATCCCCAGGGGGCAATCAGCCCCAGCATTTT
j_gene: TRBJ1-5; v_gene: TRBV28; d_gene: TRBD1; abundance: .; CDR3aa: CASSLQGGGQPQHF; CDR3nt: TGTGCCAGCAGTTTGCAGGGGGGAGGTCAGCCCCAGCATTTT
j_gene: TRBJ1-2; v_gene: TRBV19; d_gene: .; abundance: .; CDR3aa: CASRYGNYGYTF; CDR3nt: TGTGCCAGTAGGTACGGTAACTATGGCTACACCTTC
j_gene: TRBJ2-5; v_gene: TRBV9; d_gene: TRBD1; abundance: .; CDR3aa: CASSVRAGGATGRAGETQYF; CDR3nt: TGTGCCAGCAGCGTAAGGGCAGGGGGCGCGACGGGTAGGGCAGGGGAGACCCAGTACTTC
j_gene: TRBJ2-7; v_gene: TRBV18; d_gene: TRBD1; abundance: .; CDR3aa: CASSPELGTGVGEQYF; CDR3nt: TGTGCCAGCTCACCAGAGCTTGGGACAGGGGTCGGCGAGCAGTACTTC
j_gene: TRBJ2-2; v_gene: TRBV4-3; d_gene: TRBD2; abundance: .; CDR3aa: CASSQDASGSNTGELFF; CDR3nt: TGCGCCAGCAGCCAAGACGCTAGCGGCTCGAACACCGGGGAGCTGTTTTTT
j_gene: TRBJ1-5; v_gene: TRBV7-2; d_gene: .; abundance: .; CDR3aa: CASSSQGLNQPQHF; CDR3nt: TGTGCCAGCAGCTCGCAGGGTTTGAATCAGCCCCAGCATTTT
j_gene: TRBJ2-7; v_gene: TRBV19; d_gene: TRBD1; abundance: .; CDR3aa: CASSIGSGQRPYEQYF; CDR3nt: TGTGCCAGTAGTATAGGGTCGGGACAGAGGCCCTACGAGCAGTACTTC
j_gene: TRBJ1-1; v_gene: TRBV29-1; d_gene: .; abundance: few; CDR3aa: CSAHSYDTEAFF; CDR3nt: TGCAGCGCCCACTCGTATGACACTGAAGCTTTCTTT
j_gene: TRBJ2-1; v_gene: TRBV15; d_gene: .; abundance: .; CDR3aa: CATSREGGYNEQFF; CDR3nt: TGTGCCACCAGCAGAGAAGGGGGCTACAATGAGCAGTTCTTC
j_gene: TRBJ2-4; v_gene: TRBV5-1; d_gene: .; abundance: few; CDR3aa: CASSLGRGDIQYF; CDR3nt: TGCGCCAGCAGCTTGGGCAGGGGAGACATTCAGTACTTC
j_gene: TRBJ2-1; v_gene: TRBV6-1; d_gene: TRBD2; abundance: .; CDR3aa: CASSGRLAGGWHEQFF; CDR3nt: TGTGCCAGCAGTGGACGACTAGCGGGAGGGTGGCATGAGCAGTTCTTC
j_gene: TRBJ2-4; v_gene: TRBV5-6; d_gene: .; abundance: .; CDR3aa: CASSSNSLAKNIQYF; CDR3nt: TGTGCCAGCAGCTCTAACAGTTTAGCCAAAAACATTCAGTACTTC
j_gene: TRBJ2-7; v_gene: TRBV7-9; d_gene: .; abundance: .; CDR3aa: CASSPGPRGTDEQYF; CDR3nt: TGTGCCAGCAGCCCGGGACCACGGGGGACGGACGAGCAGTACTTC
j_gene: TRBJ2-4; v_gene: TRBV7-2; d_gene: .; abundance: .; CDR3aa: CASSRRTDSGIQYF; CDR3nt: TGTGCCAGCAGCCGCAGGACGGACAGTGGCATTCAGTACTTC
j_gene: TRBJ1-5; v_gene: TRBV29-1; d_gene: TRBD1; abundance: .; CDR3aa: CSVLCRDRAGDQPQHF; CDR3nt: TGCAGCGTTTTATGCCGGGACAGGGCCGGGGATCAGCCCCAGCATTTT
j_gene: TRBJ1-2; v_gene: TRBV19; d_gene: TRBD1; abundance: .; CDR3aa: CASSRDRGSLGYTF; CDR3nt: TGTGCCAGTAGCCGGGACAGGGGTTCTTTGGGCTACACCTTC